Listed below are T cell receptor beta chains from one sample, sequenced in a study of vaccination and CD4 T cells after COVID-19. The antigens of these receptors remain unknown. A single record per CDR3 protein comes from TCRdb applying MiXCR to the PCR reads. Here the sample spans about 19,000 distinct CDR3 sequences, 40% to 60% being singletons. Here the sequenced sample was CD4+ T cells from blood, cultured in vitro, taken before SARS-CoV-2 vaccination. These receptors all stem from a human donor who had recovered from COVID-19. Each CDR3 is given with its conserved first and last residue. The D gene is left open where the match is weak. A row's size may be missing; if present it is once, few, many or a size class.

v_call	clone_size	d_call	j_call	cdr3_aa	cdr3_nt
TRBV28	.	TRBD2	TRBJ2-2	CASSIGLDSGELFF	TGTGCCAGCAGTATCGGACTAGACTCCGGGGAGCTGTTTTTT
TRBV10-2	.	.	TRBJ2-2	CASSESSGTNTGELFF	TGCGCCAGCAGTGAGTCTTCGGGGACGAACACCGGGGAGCTGTTTTTT
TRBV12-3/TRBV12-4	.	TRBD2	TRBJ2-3	CASRRRLAGDTDTQYF	TGTGCCAGCAGAAGAAGACTAGCGGGAGACACAGATACGCAGTATTTT
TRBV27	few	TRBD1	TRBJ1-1	CASSRRTGLLGTEAFF	TGTGCCAGCAGTAGACGGACAGGGTTGTTGGGCACTGAAGCTTTCTTT
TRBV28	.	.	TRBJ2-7	CASSPPMSYEQYF	TGTGCCAGCAGCCCCCCCATGTCCTACGAGCAGTACTTC
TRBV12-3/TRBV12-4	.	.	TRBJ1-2	CASSLGGLGYTF	TGTGCCAGCAGTTTGGGGGGGTTGGGCTACACCTTC
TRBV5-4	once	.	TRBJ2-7	CASSFDRSGVEEQYF	TGTGCCAGCAGCTTCGACCGGTCAGGGGTTGAAGAGCAGTACTTC
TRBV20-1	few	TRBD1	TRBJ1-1	CSAPRQGANTEAFF	TGCAGTGCTCCCCGACAGGGGGCGAACACTGAAGCTTTCTTT
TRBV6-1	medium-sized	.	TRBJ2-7	CASSPGLGSYEQYF	TGTGCCAGCAGTCCGGGACTGGGCTCCTACGAGCAGTACTTC
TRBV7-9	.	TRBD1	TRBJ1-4	CASSPGQVEKLFF	TGTGCCAGCAGCCCAGGACAGGTTGAAAAACTGTTTTTT
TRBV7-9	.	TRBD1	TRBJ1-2	CASSLTGAGYTF	TGTGCCAGCAGCCTTACAGGGGCTGGCTACACCTTC
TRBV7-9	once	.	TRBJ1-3	CASRGDSGNTIYF	TGTGCCAGCCGGGGGGACTCTGGAAACACCATATATTTT
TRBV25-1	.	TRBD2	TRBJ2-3	CASQASGRTDTQYF	TGTGCCAGCCAAGCTAGCGGGAGAACAGATACGCAGTATTTT
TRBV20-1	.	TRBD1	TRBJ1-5	CSATNRDSRAQPQHF	TGCAGTGCAACTAACCGGGACAGCCGGGCTCAGCCCCAGCATTTT
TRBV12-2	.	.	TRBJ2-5	CASRLALPGWGETQYF	TGTGCAAGTCGCTTAGCCCTCCCTGGATGGGGAGAGACCCAGTACTTC
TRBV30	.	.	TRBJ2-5	CAWSLSWETQYF	TGTGCCTGGAGTTTGTCCTGGGAGACCCAGTACTTC
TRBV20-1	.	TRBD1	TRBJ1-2	CSAKITGTGRANYGYTF	TGCAGTGCTAAAATTACCGGGACAGGGAGAGCTAACTATGGCTACACCTTC
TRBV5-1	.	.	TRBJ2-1	CASSPGANPYNEQFF	TGCGCCAGCAGCCCCGGAGCAAACCCTTACAATGAGCAGTTCTTC
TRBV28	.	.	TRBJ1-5	CASSLIRDAYSNQPQHF	TGTGCCAGCAGTTTAATCCGGGACGCATATAGCAATCAGCCCCAGCATTTT
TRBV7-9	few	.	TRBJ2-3	CASSLGLVTDTQYF	TGTGCCAGCAGCTTAGGCCTGGTTACAGATACGCAGTATTTT
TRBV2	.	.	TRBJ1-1	CASSTDRNTEAFF	TGTGCCAGCAGCACCGACAGGAACACTGAAGCTTTCTTT
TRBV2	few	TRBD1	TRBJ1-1	CASSGQGRLTEAFF	TGTGCCAGCAGTGGACAGGGGCGCCTCACTGAAGCTTTCTTT
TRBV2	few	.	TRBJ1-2	CASSEQGTEYGYTF	TGTGCCAGCAGTGAGCAGGGAACCGAGTATGGCTACACCTTC
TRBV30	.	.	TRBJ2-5	CAWSVAGSDQETQYF	TGTGCCTGGAGTGTGGCAGGGTCGGACCAAGAGACCCAGTACTTC
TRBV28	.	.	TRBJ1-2	CASRPGGNYGYTF	TGTGCCAGCAGGCCGGGGGGGAACTATGGCTACACCTTC
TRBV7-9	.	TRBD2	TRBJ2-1	CASSLSNAGTGGNEQFF	TGTGCCAGCAGCTTATCCAATGCGGGCACGGGGGGCAATGAGCAGTTCTTC
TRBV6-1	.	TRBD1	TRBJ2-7	CASRGGTGTYEQYF	TGTGCCAGCAGGGGTGGGACAGGGACCTACGAGCAGTACTTC
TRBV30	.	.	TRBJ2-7	CAWTPSGGYEQYF	TGTGCCTGGACCCCCTCCGGCGGATACGAGCAGTACTTC
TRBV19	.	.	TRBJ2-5	CASTNRASPWETQYF	TGTGCCAGTACCAACAGGGCTAGCCCCTGGGAGACCCAGTACTTC
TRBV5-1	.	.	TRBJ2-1	CASSFTGPDSNEQFF	TGCGCCAGCAGCTTTACGGGACCAGACAGTAATGAGCAGTTCTTC
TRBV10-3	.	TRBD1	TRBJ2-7	CAISEFRDRLSYEQYF	TGTGCCATCAGTGAGTTCCGGGACAGACTCTCCTACGAGCAGTACTTC
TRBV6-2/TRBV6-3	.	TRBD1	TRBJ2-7	CASSYSPQDRGPYEQYF	TGTGCCAGCAGTTACAGCCCTCAAGACAGGGGCCCCTACGAGCAGTACTTC
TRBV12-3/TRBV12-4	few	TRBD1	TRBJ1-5	CASSLGQGAQPQHF	TGTGCCAGCAGTTTGGGACAGGGGGCGCAGCCCCAGCATTTT
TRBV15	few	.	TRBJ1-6	CATSRVPQVFGNSPLHF	TGTGCCACCAGCAGAGTTCCCCAGGTATTCGGAAATTCACCCCTCCACTTT
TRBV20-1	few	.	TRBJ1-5	CSAGGGGNQPQHF	TGCAGTGCCGGTGGGGGAGGCAATCAGCCCCAGCATTTT
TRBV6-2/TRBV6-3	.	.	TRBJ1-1	CASSYDLGTEAFF	TGTGCCAGCAGTTACGACCTGGGAACTGAAGCTTTCTTT
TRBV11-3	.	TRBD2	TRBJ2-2	CASSFAGLAVNTGELFF	TGTGCCAGCAGCTTCGCCGGACTAGCGGTTAATACCGGGGAGCTGTTTTTT
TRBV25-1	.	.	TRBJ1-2	CASSEGRDYGYTF	TGTGCCAGCAGTGAGGGAAGGGACTATGGCTACACCTTC
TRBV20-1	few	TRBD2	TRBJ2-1	CSAGEQTSGSDEQFF	TGCAGTGCTGGGGAGCAAACTAGCGGGAGCGATGAGCAGTTCTTC
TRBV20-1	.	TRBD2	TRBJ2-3	CSINLGTSGRVTDTQYF	TGCAGTATCAACCTGGGAACTAGCGGGAGGGTGACAGATACGCAGTATTTT
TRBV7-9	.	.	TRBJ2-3	CASTQGTGVGTDTQYF	TGTGCCAGCACCCAAGGGACGGGGGTGGGCACAGATACGCAGTATTTT
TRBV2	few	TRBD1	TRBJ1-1	CARQSGQGLNTEAFF	TGTGCCAGACAATCGGGACAGGGGCTGAACACTGAAGCTTTCTTT
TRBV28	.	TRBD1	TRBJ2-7	CASRRDRASYEQYF	TGTGCCAGCAGGAGGGACAGAGCCTCCTACGAGCAGTACTTC
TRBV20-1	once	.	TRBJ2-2	CSAPPRGAGELFF	TGCAGTGCGCCCCCGAGGGGGGCCGGGGAGCTGTTTTTT
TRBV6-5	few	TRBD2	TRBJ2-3	CASSFSGRSDTQYF	TGTGCCAGCAGTTTTAGCGGGAGGTCAGATACGCAGTATTTT
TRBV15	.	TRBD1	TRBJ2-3	CATGARGLSDTQYF	TGTGCCACTGGGGCCAGGGGGCTGTCAGATACGCAGTATTTT
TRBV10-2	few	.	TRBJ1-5	CASSDFESNQPQHF	TGCGCCAGCAGTGACTTCGAGAGCAATCAGCCCCAGCATTTT
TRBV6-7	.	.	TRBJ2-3	CASSSFLGQGKDTQYF	TGTGCCAGCAGCTCCTTTCTCGGGCAGGGGAAAGATACGCAGTATTTT
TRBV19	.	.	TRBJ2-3	CASNPRRGRTTDTQYF	TGTGCCAGTAACCCGAGAAGGGGACGGACCACAGATACGCAGTATTTT
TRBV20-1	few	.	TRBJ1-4	CSASDNNPDEKLFF	TGCAGTGCATCTGACAACAACCCCGATGAAAAACTGTTTTTT
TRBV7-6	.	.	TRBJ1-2	CASSRVEGVGYTF	TGTGCCAGCAGCCGCGTCGAGGGGGTTGGCTACACCTTC
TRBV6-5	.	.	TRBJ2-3	CASSSLRDTQYF	TGTGCCAGCAGTTCCTTGCGGGATACGCAGTATTTT
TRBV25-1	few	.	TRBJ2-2	CASRDTGELFF	TGTGCCAGCAGAGACACCGGGGAGCTGTTTTTT
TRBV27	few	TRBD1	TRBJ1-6	CAIRDTEPGQSNALYNSPLHF	TGTGCCATCAGAGACACCGAACCGGGACAGTCAAATGCCCTTTATAATTCACCCCTCCACTTT
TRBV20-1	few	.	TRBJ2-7	CSVKADPYEQYF	TGCAGTGTTAAAGCGGATCCCTACGAGCAGTACTTC
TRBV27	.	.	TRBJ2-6	CASSPGRFSGANVLTF	TGTGCCAGCAGTCCCGGACGGTTCTCTGGGGCCAACGTCCTGACTTTC